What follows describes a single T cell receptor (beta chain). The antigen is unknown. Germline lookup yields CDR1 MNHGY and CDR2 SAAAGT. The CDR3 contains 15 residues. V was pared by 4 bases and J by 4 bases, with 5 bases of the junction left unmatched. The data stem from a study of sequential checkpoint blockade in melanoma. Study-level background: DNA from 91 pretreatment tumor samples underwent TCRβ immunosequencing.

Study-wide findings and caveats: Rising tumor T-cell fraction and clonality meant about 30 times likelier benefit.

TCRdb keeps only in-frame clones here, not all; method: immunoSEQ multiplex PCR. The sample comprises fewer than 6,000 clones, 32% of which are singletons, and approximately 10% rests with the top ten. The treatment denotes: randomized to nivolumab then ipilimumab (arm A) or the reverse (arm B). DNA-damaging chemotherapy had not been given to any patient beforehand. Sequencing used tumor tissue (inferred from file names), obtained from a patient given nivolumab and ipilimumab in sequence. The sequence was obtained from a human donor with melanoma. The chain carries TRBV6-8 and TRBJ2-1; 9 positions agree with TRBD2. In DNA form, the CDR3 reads TGTGCCAGCAGTTCCTTAGCGGGGGCATACAATGAGCAGTTCTTC. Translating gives CASSSLAGAYNEQFF.